Following are 4 T cell receptor beta chains from one sample sequenced in a study of blood T cell repertoires in COVID-19. Produced via immunoSEQ multiplex PCR; TCRdb's table is partial and in-frame only. Of 250,000 to 350,000 clones in the sample, 80% to 90% are singletons; the top ten hold over 2%. The sequenced sample was PBMCs or T cells enriched from blood (not recorded which). The source of these receptors is a woman aged 18-29 years who had recovered from COVID-19.

This chain joins TRBV28 and TRBJ1-2, with 7 bases identical to TRBD1. The length of the CDR3 is 16 residues. J gave up 4 bases and V 5 bases, and 13 bases lay outside the gene matches. The germline V gene encodes CDR1 MDHEN and CDR2 SYDVKM. CDR3 protein: CASSPTSGQATYGYTF. The DNA of the CDR3 is TGTGCCAGCAGTCCCACTTCCGGACAGGCAACCTATGGCTACACCTTC.

V is TRBV2 and J is TRBJ2-1; weak D call: TRBD1 (6 bases). Trimming took 4 bases from V and 8 from J, leaving 12 bases between them. The CDR3 contains 13 residues. Germline loops: CDR1 SNHLY, CDR2 FYNNEI. Written as DNA, the CDR3 is TGTGCCAGCAGTGTGAATCAGGGGTATGAGCAGTTCTTC. Its translation: CASSVNQGYEQFF.

The chain is built from TRBV28 and TRBJ1-2; 10 bases are a match to TRBD1. J was trimmed by 8 bases and V by 5 bases; bases with no gene match: 2. Germline V lookup: CDR1 MDHEN, CDR2 SYDVKM. The CDR3 is 12 residues long. CDR3 region: CASSDRGRGYTF. DNA for the CDR3: TGTGCCAGCAGTGACAGGGGGCGCGGCTACACCTTC.

This chain uses TRBV21-1 with TRBJ2-7; the DNA was not used to check the table's D call, TRBD2. TRBV21-1 is deemed a pseudogene. This CDR3 is 13 amino acids long. CDR3 sequence (DNA): TGTGCCAGCAGCGAATTTGCGCCCTACGAGCAGTACTTC. It translates to CASSEFAPYEQYF.